This record looks at one T cell receptor beta chain sequence and its context. No antigen is known for it. This sample is drawn from a study of cytomegalovirus exposure and HLA in healthy donors. On the study more broadly: Caucasian-associated ancestry cluster membership applied to over 80% of around 400 genotyped donors. General study findings and limits: Association of 16,951 TCR beta sequences with HLA alleles was found at 0.05 false discovery rate in a later analysis. In a later analysis, most CMV-associated TCR beta chains appeared HLA-restricted.

This PCR relied on a set of 60 Vbeta primers and 13 Jbeta primers. Repertoires were generated with immunoSEQ multiplex PCR, while TCRdb's copy carries only in-frame clones and drops some. The sample data list more than 95,000 clones. This TCR was sampled from a man in his forties in good health and CMV-seronegative. Material: PBMCs.

CDR3 coding DNA: TGTGCCAGCAGCGAAACCCGGGATAGCAATCAGCCCCAGCATTTT. Protein sequence: CASSETRDSNQPQHF. The V call is TRBV21-1, the J call TRBJ1-5. TRBV21-1 has pseudogene status. This CDR3 region has 15 residues.